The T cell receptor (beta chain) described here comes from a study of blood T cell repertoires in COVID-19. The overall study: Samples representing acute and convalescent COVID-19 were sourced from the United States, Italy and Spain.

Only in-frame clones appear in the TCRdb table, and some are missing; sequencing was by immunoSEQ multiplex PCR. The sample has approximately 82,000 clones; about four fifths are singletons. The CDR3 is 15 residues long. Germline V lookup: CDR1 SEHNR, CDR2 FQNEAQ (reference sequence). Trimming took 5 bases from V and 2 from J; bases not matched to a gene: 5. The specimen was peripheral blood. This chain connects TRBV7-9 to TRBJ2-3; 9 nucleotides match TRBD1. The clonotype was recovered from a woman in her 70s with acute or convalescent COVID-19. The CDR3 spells CASSETGGHTDTQYF. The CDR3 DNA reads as TGTGCCAGCAGCGAGACAGGGGGACACACAGATACGCAGTATTTT.